This T cell receptor beta chain was recorded in a study of blood T cell repertoires in COVID-19. Whole-study context: Samples taken during acute and convalescent COVID-19 were collected in the United States, Italy and Spain. From T cells, B-cell-depleted T cells, or PBMCs came the material, which was cDNA or gDNA.

Under the authors' procedure: Amplifying reference gene primers gave estimates of nucleated cell counts. Libraries were prepared by immunoSEQ multiplex PCR; TCRdb keeps only in-frame clonotypes and omits some of them. V and J calls and clone size are copied from that table; D and trimming were computed from the DNA. Counted here are tens of thousands of clones, roughly 76% occurring once; the ten biggest clones make up about a sixth. Looked up from germline, CDR1 is MNHEY and CDR2 is SMNVEV (reference sequence). The CDR3 runs to 14 residues. V shed 7 bases, J shed 5 bases, and the junction held 3 bases outside the gene matches.

The clonotype was recovered from a man between 70 and 80 years old with active or convalescent COVID-19. The V and J genes are TRBV27 and TRBJ1-6; the match to TRBD1 covers 9 bases. The sequenced material came from peripheral blood. CDR3 in amino acids: CASKGDRDNSPLHF. Written as DNA, the CDR3 is TGTGCCAGCAAGGGGGACAGGGATAATTCACCCCTCCACTTT.